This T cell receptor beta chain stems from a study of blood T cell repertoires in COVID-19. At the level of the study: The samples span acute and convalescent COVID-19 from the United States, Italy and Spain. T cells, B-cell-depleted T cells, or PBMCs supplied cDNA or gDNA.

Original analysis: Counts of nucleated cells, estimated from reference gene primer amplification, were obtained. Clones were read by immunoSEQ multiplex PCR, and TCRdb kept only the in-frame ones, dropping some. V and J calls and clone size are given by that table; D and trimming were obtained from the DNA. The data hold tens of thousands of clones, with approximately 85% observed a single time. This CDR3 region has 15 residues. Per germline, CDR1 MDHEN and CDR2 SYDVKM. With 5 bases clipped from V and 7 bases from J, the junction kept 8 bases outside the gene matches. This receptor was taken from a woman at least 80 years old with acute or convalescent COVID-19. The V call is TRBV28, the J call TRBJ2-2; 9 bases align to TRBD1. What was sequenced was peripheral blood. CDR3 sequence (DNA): TGTGCCAGCAGTCCTCCGGGACAGGGCGTCGGGGAGCTGTTTTTT. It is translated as CASSPPGQGVGELFF.